The clone carrying this T cell receptor (beta chain) was found once. Its specificity is unknown. V lost 4 bases, J lost 5 bases, and 7 bases stayed unmatched. CDR1 is SGHNT, CDR2 YYREEE, per germline (reference sequence). The CDR3 sequence is 14 residues long. These data come from a study of CD8 T cell repertoires and HIV-1 epitope variants. In the study overall: T cells were stimulated with Twenty-five Gag and Nef peptides separately. Epitopes were three Gag families plus Nef HW9 and YT9. Autologous T cell-negative cells served as antigen-presenting cells in equal numbers. Broader study findings: The assay identified only TCR beta chains of antigen-proliferating T cells.

Profiled with immunoSEQ multiplex PCR; TCRdb holds only in-frame clones, not every one. The data contain fewer than 5,500 clones, roughly 65% of them singletons. The TCR was taken from a male donor with HIV. Sequenced material: cultured CD8+ T cells derived from PBMCs. The chain links TRBV5-4 to TRBJ2-7; 9 bases are shared with TRBD1. The CDR3 reads CASSRTGEINEQYF. DNA for the CDR3: TGTGCCAGCAGCCGGACAGGGGAAATTAACGAGCAGTACTTC. The variable domain in full, completed from reference TRBV5-4 and TRBJ2-7, reads ETGVTQSPTHLIKTRGQQVTLRCSSQSGHNTVSWYQQALGQGPQFIFQYYREEENGRGNFPPRFSGLQFPNYSSELNVNALELDDSALYLCASSRTGEINEQYFGPGTRLTVT.